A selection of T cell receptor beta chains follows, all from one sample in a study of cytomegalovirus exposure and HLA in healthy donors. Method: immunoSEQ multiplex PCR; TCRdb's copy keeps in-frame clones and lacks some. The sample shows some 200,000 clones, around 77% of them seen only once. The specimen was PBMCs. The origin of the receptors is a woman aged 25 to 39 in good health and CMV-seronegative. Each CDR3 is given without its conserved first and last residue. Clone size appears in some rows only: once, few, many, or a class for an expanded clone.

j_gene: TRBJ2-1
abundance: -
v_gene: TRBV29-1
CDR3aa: SVERQGNEQF

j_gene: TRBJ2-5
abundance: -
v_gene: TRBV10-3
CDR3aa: AISDVRGRQETQY

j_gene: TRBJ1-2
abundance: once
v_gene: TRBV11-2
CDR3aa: ASSYVAGEYGYT

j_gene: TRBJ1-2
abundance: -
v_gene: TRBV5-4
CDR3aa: ASSSKGGGRNYGYP

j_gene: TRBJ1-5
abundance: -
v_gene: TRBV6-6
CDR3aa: ASSYPGGRPQH

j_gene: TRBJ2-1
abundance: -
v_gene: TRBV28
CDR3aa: ASSITREAYNEQF

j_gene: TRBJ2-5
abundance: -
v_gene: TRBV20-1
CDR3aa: SARAETQY

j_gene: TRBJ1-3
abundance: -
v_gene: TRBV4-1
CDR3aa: ASSWSSGNTIY

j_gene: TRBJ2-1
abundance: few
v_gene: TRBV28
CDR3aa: ASSPTPGTSGSEPRAYNEQF

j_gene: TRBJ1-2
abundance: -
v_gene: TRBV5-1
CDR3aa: TSSLATGDYYGYT

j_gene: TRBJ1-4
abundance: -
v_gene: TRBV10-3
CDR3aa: AISRQPGDEKLF

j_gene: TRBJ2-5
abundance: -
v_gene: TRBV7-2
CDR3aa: ASSPAGLETQY

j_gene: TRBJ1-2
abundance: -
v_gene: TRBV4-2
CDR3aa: ASSQGQQGRSGYT

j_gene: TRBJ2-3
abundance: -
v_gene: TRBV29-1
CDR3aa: SVATSGGYTDTQY

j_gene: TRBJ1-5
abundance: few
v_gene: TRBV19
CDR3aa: ASYNGLLNQPQH

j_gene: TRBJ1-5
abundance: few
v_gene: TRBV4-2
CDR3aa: ASSQEGGLGNQPQH

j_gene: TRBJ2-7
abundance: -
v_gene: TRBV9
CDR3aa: ASSSRGSGSLWEQY

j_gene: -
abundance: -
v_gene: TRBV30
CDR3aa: AWSAGLAVNEQY

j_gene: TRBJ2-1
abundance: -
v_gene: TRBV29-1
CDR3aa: SVEISGEAYSYNEQF

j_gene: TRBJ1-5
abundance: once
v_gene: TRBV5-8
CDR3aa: ASSLGGFNQPQH

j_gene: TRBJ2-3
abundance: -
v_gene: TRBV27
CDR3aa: ASSFSGWGRGTDTQY

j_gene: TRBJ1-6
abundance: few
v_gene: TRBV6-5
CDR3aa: ASRPTGNNSPLH

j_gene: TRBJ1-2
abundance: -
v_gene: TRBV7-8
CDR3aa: AGSLEATGIYGYT

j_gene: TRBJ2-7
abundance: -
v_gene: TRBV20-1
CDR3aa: SATTGREY

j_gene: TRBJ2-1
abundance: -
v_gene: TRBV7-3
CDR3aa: ASSPGPYNEQF

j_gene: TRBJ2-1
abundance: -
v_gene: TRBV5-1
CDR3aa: ASSGGGGLAYYNEQF

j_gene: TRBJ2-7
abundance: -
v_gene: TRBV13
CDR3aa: ASSPPPPGSYEQY

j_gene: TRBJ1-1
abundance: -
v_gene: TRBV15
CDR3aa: ATSRDRGRWDTEAF

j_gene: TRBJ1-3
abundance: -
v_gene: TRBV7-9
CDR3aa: SSSLGAFEWISGNTIY

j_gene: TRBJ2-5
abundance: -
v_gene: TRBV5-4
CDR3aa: ASSLEPVKQETQY

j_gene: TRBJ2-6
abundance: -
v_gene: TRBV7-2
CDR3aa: ASSLSSAGGTGANVLT

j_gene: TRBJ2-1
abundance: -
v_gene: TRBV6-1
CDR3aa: ASSATHGTSGYNEQF

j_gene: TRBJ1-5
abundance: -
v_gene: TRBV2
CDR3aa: ASSGDRFLDQPQH

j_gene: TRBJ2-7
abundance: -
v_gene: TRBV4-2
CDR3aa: ASSQQGTNYEQY

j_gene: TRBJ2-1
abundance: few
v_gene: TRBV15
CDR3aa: ATSREAGGSNEQF

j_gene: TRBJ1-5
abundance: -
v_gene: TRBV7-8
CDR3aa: ASSTPLGAQH

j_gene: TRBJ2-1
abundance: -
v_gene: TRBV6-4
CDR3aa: ASTSGEGNEQF

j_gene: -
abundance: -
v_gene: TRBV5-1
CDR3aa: ASRGQNYEQY

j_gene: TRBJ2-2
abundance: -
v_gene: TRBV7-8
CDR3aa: ASSQRTGLGNTGELF

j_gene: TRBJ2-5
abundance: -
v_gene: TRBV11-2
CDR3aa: ASSPKRTSGAQETQY

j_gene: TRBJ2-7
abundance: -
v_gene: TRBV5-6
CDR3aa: ASSAIGGLNEQY

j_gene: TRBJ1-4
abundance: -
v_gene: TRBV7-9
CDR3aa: ASSLVQINEKLF

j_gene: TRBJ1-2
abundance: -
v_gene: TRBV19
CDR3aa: ASSIPGGNYGYT

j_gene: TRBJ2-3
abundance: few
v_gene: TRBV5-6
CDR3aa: ASRPGQDTQY

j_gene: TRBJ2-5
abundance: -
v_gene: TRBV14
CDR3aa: ASSHPRDRQWETQY

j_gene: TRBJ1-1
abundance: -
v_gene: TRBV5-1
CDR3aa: ASSSGQGNTEAF

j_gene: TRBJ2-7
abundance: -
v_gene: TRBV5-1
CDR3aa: ASSLGGGDLTSSYEQY

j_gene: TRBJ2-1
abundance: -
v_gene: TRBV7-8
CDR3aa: ASSFSPSGILAFNEQF

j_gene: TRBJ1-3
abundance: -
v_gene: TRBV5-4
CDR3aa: ASSSGAGNSGNTIY

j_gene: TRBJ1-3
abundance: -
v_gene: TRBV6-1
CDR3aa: ASTLGRVGNTIY

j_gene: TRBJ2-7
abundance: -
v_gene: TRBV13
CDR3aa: ASSLPSGTGPSEQY

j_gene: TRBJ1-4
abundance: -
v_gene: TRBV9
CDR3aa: ASSVTGGNEKLF